This TCR beta chain comes out of a study of cytomegalovirus exposure and HLA in healthy donors. The study's findings and limits: A later analysis found that most CMV-associated TCR beta chains appeared HLA-restricted.

Donors sampled were nominally healthy, though unrecorded immune exposures were likely. PCR was performed using 60 Vbeta and 13 Jbeta primers. The method was immunoSEQ multiplex PCR; TCRdb's version includes in-frame clones alone and lacks a portion of them. The data hold 150,000 to 200,000 clones, with around 80% observed a single time. Germline values: CDR1 SQVTM, CDR2 ANQGSEA. Trimming stripped 3 bases from V and 6 bases from J, with 11 bases between. The CDR3 covers 12 residues. About this clone: Its specificity is unknown.

The chain carries TRBV29-1 and TRBJ1-2; tentative D call: TRBD1 (5 bases). The sequence came from a boy aged 2 to 9 in good health and CMV-seronegative. Sequencing was done on a sample of PBMCs. Here the CDR3 reads CSVDSREDGYTF. The CDR3 coding sequence is TGCAGCGTTGATAGCAGGGAAGATGGCTACACCTTC.